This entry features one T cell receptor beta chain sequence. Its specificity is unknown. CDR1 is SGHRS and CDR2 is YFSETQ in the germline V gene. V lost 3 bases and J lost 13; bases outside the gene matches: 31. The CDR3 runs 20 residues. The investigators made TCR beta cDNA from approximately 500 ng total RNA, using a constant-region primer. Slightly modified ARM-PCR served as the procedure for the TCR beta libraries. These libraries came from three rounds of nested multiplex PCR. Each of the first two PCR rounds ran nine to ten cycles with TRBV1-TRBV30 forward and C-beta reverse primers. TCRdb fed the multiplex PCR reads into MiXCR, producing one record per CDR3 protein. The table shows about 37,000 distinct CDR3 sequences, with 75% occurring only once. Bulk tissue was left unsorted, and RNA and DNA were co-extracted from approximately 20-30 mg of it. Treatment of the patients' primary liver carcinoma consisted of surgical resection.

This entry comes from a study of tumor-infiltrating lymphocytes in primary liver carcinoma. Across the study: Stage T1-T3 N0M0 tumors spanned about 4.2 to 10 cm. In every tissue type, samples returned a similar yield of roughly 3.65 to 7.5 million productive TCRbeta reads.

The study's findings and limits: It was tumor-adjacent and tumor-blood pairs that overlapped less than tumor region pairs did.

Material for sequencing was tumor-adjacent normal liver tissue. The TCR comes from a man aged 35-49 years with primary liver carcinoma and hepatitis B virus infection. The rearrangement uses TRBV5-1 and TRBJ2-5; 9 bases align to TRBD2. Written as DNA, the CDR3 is TGCGCCAGCAGCTCTCCCGGGACTAGCAGTACCAAGGGGGCTCGGGAGACTCGGTACTTC. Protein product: CASSSPGTSSTKGARETRYF. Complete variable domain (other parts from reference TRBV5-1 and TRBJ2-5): KAGVTQTPRYLIKTRGQQVTLSCSPISGHRSVSWYQQTPGQGLQFLFEYFSETQRNKGNFPGRFSGRQFSNSRSEMNVSTLELGDSALYLCASSSPGTSSTKGARETRYFGPGTRLLVL.